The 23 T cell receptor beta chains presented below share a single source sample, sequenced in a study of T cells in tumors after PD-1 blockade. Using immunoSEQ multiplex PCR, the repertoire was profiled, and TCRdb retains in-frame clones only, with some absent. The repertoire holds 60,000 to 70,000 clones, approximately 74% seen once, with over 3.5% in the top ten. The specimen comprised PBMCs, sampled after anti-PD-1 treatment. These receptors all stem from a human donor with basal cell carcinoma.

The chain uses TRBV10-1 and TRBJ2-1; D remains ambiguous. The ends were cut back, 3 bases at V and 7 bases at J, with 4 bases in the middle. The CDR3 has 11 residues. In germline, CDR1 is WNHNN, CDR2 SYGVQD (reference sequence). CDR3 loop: CASSELNEQFF. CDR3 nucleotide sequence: TGCGCCAGCAGTGAATTGAATGAGCAGTTCTTC.

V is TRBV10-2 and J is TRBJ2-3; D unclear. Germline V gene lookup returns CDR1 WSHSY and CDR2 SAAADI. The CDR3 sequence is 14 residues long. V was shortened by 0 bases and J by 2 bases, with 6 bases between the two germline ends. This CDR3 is CASSESALTDTQYF. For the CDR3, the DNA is TGCGCCAGCAGTGAGTCGGCCCTCACAGATACGCAGTATTTT.

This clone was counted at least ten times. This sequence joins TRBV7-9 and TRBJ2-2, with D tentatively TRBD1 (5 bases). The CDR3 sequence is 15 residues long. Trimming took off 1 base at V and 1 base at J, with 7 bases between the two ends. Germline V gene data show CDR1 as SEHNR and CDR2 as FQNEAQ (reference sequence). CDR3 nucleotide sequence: TGTGCCAGCAGCTTAGATAGGGGGAACACCGGGGAGCTGTTTTTT. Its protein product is CASSLDRGNTGELFF. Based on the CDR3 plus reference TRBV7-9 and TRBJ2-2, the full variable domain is DTGVSQNPRHKITKRGQNVTFRCDPISEHNRLYWYRQTLGQGPEFLTYFQNEAQLEKSRLLSDRFSAERPKGSFSTLEIQRTEQGDSAMYLCASSLDRGNTGELFFGEGSRLTVL.

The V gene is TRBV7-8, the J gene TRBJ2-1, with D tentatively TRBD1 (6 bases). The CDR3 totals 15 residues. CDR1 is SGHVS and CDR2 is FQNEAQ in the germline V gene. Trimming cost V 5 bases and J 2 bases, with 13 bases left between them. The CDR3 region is CASSQGTNTYNEQFF. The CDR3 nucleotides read TGTGCCAGCAGCCAGGGGACGAATACCTACAATGAGCAGTTCTTC. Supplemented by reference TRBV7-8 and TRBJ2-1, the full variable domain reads GAGVSQSPRYKVAKRGQDVALRCDPISGHVSLFWYQQALGQGPEFLTYFQNEAQLDKSGLPSDRFFAERPEGSVSTLKIQRTQQEDSAVYLCASSQGTNTYNEQFFGPGTRLTVL.

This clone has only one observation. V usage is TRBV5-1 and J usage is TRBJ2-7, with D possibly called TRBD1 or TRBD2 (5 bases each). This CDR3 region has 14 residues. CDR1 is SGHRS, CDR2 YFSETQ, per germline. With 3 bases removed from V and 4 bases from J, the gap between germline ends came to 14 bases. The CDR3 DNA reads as TGCGCCAGCAGCTCCGGGGCGTCACGGTACGAGCAGTACTTC. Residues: CASSSGASRYEQYF. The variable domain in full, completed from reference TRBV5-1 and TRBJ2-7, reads KAGVTQTPRYLIKTRGQQVTLSCSPISGHRSVSWYQQTPGQGLQFLFEYFSETQRNKGNFPGRFSGRQFSNSRSEMNVSTLELGDSALYLCASSSGASRYEQYFGPGTRLTVT.

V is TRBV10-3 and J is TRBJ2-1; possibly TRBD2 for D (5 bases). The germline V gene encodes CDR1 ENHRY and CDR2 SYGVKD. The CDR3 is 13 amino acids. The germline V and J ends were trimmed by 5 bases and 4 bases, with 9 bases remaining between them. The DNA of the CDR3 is TGTGCCATCAGTCGGACTGGGTACAATGAGCAGTTCTTC. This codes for CAISRTGYNEQFF.

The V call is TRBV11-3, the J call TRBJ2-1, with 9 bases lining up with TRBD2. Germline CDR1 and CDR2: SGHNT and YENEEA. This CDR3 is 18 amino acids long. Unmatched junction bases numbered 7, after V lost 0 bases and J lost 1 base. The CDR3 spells CASSLDQPGLASYNEQFF. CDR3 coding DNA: TGTGCCAGCAGCTTAGACCAACCGGGACTAGCATCCTACAATGAGCAGTTCTTC.

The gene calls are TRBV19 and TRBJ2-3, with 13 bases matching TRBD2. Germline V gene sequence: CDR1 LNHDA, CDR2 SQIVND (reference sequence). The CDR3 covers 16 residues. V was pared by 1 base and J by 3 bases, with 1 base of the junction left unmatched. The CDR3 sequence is CASSIGTSGGTDTQYF. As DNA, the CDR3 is TGTGCCAGTAGTATAGGGACTAGCGGGGGAACAGATACGCAGTATTTT.

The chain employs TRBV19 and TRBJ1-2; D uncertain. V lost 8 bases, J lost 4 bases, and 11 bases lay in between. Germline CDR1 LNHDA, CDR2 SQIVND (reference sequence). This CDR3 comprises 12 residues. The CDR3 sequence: CASLGLGYGYTF. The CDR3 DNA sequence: TGTGCCAGTCTTGGACTGGGCTATGGCTACACCTTC.

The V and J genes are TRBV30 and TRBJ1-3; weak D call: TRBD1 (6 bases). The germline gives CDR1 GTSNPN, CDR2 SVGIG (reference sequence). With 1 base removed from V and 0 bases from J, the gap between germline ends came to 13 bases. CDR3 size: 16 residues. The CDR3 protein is CAWSEWGGHSGNTIYF. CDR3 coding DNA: TGTGCCTGGAGTGAGTGGGGGGGACACTCTGGAAACACCATATATTTT.

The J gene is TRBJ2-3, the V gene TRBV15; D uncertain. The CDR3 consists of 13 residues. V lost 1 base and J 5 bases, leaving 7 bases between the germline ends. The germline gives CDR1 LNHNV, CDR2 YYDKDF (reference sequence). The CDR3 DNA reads TGTGCCACCAGCAGAGTGACGCGAGATACGCAGTATTTT. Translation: CATSRVTRDTQYF.

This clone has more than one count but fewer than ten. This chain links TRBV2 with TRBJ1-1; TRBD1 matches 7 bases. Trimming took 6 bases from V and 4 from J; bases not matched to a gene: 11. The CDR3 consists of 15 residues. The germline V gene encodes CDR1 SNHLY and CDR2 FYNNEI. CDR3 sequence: CASRLNLGTATEAFF. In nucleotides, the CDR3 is TGTGCCAGCAGGCTGAATCTCGGGACAGCCACTGAAGCTTTCTTT.

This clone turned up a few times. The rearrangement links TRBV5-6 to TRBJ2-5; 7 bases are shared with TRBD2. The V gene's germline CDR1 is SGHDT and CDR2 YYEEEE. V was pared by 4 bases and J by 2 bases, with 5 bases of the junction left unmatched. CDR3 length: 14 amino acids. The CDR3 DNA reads TGTGCCAGCAGCAATTGGGGGGGACAAGAGACCCAGTACTTC. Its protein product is CASSNWGGQETQYF.

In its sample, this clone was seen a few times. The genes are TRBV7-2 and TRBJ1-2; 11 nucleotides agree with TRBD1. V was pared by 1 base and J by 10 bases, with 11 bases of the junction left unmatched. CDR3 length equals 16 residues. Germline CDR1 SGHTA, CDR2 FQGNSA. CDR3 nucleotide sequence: TGTGCCAGCAGCTTAGATTTGCGGACAGGGGGCGATGACTACACCTTC. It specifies CASSLDLRTGGDDYTF.

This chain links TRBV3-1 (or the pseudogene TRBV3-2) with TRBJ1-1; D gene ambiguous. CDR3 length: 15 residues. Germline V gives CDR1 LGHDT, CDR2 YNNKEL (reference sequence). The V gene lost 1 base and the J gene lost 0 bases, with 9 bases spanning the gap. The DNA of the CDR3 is TGTGCCAGCAGCCAAGTTCCACCAATGAACACTGAAGCTTTCTTT. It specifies CASSQVPPMNTEAFF.

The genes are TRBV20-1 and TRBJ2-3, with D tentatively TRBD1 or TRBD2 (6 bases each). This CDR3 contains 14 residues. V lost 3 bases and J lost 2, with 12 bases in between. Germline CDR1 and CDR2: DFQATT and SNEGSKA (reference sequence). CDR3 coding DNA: TGCAGTGCTAGTTTGGAGGGGGACACAGATACGCAGTATTTT. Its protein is CSASLEGDTDTQYF.

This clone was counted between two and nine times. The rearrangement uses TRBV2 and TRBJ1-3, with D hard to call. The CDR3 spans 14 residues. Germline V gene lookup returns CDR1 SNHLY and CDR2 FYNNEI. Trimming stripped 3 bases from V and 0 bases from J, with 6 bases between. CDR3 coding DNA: TGTGCCAGCAGTGACCGCCGCTCTGGAAACACCATATATTTT. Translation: CASSDRRSGNTIYF.

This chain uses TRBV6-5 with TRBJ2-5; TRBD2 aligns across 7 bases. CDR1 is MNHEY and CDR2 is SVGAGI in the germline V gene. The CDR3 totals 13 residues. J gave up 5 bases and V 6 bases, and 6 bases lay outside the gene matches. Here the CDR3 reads CASRSGGIETQYF. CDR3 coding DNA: TGTGCCAGCAGGTCCGGGGGGATCGAGACCCAGTACTTC.

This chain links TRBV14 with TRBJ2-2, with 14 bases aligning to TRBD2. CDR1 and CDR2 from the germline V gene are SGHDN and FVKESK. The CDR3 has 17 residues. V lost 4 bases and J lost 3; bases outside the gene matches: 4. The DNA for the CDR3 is TGTGCCAGCAGCCGGACTAGCGGGGGGCATGACACCGGGGAGCTGTTTTTT. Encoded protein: CASSRTSGGHDTGELFF.

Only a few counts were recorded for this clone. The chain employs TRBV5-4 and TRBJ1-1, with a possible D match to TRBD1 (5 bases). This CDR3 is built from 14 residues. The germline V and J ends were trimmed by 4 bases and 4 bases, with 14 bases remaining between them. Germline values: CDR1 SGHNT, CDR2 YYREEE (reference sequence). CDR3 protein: CASSLDGGGTEAFF. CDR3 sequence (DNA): TGTGCCAGCAGCCTGGATGGCGGGGGCACTGAAGCTTTCTTT.

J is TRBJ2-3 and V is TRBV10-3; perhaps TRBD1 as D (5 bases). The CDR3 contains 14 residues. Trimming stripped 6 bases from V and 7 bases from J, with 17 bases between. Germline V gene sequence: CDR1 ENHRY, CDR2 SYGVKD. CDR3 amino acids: CAIRPFKGDYTQYF. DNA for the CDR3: TGTGCCATCAGACCATTCAAAGGGGATTATACGCAGTATTTT.

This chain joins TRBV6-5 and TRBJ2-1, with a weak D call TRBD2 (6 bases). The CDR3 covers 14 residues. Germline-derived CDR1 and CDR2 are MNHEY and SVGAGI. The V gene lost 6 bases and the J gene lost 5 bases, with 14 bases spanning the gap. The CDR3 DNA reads TGTGCCAGCAGGGACGTGGGGGGTAACAATGAGCAGTTCTTC. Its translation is CASRDVGGNNEQFF.

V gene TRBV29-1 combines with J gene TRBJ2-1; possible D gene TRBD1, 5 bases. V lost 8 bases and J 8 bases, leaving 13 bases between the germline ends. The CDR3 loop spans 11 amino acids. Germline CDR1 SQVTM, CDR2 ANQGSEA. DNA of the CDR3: TGCAGCTTAAAGGGGTTACATGAGCAGTTCTTC. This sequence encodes CSLKGLHEQFF.